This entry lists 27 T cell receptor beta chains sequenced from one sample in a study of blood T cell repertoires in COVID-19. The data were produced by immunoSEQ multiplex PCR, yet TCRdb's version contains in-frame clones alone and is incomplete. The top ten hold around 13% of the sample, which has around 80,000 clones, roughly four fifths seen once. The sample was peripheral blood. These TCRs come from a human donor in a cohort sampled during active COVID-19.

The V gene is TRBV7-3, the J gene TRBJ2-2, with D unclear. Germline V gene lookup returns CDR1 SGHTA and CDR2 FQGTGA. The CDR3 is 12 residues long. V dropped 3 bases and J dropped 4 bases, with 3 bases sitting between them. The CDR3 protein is CASSFSTGELFF. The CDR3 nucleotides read TGTGCCAGCAGCTTCAGCACCGGGGAGCTGTTTTTT.

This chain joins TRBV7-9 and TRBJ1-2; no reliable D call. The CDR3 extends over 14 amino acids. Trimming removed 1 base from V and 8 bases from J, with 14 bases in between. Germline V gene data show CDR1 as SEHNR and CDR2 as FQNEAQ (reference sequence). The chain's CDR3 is CASSLDRGSGGYTF. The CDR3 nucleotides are TGTGCCAGCAGCTTAGACCGGGGTTCGGGGGGCTACACCTTC.

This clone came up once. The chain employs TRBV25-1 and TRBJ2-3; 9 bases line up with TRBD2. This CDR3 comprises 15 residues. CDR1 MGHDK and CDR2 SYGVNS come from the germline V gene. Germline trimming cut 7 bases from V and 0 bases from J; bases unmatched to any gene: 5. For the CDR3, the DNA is TGTGCCAGCATCCTTAGCGGGAGTAGCACAGATACGCAGTATTTT. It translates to CASILSGSSTDTQYF.

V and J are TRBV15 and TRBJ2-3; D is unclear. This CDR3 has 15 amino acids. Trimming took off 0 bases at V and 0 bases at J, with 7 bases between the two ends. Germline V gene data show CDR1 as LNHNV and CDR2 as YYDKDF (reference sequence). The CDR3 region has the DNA TGTGCCACCAGCAGAGAACCCGGGAGCACAGATACGCAGTATTTT. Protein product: CATSREPGSTDTQYF.

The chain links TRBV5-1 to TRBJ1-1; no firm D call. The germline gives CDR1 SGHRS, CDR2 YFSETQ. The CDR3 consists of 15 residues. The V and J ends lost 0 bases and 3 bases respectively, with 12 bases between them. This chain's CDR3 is CASSLGLQRYTEAFF. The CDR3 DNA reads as TGCGCCAGCAGCTTGGGACTCCAGCGGTACACTGAAGCTTTCTTT.

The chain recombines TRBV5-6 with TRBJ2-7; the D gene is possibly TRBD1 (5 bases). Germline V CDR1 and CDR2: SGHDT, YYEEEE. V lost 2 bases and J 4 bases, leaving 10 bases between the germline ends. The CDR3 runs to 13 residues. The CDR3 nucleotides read TGTGCCAGCAGCTTCACAGGAAATTACGAGCAGTACTTC. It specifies CASSFTGNYEQYF.

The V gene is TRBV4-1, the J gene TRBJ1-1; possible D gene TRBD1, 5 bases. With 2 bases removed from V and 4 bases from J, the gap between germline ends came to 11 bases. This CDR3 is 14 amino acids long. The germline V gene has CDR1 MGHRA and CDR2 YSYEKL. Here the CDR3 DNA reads TGCGCCAGCAGCCAATTCGGGACTCCCACTGAAGCTTTCTTT. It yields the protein CASSQFGTPTEAFF.

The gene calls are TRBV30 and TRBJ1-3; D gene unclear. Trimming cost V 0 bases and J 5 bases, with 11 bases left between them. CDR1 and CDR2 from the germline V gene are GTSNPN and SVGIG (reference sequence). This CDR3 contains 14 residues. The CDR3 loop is CAWSVTGIRNTIYF. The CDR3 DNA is TGTGCCTGGAGTGTTACGGGGATTAGAAACACCATATATTTT. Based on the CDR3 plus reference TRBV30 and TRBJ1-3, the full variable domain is SQTIHQWPATLVQPVGSPLSLECTVEGTSNPNLYWYRQAAGRGLQLLFYSVGIGQISSEVPQNLSASRPQDRQFILSSKKLLLSDSGFYLCAWSVTGIRNTIYFGEGSWLTVV.

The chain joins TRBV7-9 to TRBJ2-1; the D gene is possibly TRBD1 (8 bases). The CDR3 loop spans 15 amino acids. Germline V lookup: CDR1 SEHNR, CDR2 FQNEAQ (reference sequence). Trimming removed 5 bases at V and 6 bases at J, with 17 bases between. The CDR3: CASSVTGGAVNEQFF. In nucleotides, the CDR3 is TGTGCCAGCAGCGTTACAGGGGGGGCGGTCAATGAGCAGTTCTTC.

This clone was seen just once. CDR3: CSVLLAGAPNTQYF. DNA of the CDR3: TGCAGCGTATTACTAGCGGGGGCCCCGAATACGCAGTATTTT. This chain uses TRBV29-1 with TRBJ2-3, with 11 bases fitting TRBD2. Germline assignment: CDR1 SQVTM and CDR2 ANQGSEA. V shed 6 bases and J 7 bases; nucleotides not matched to a gene: 9. This CDR3 is built from 14 residues.

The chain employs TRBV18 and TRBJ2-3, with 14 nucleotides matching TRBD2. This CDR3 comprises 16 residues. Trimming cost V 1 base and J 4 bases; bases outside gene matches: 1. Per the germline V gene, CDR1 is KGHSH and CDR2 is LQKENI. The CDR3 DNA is TGTGCCAGCTCACCACAGACTAGCGGGGGGGCAGATACGCAGTATTTT. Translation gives CASSPQTSGGADTQYF.

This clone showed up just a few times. The CDR3 region has the DNA TGTGCCAGCAGCCTCGGTACGGGCTACGAGCAGTACTTC. It yields the protein CASSLGTGYEQYF. V gene TRBV6-5 combines with J gene TRBJ2-7; no clear D. Trimming stripped 6 bases from V and 3 bases from J, with 12 bases between. Per germline, CDR1 MNHEY and CDR2 SVGAGI. The CDR3 has 13 amino acids.

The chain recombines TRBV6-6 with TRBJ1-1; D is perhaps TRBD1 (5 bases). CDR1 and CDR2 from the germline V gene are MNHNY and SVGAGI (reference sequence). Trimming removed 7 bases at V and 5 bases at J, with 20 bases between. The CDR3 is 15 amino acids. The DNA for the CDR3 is TGTGCCAGCACCTATTCAGGCCAAGGGGTTACTGAAGCTTTCTTT. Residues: CASTYSGQGVTEAFF.

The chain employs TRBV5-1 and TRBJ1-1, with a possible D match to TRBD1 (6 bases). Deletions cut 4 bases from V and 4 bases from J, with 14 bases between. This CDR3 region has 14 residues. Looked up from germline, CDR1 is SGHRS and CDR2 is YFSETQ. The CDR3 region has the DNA TGCGCCAGCAGCCCGGGACACCTGGGCACTGAAGCTTTCTTT. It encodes CASSPGHLGTEAFF.

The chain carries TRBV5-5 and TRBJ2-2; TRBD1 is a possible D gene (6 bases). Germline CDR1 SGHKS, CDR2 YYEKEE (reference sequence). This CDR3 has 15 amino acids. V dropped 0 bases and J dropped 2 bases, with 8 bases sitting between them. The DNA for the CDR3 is TGTGCCAGCAGCTTGGCGGACAGAAACACCGGGGAGCTGTTTTTT. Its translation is CASSLADRNTGELFF. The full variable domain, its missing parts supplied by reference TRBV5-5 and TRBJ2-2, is DAGVTQSPTHLIKTRGQQVTLRCSPISGHKSVSWYQQVLGQGPQFIFQYYEKEERGRGNFPDRFSARQFPNYSSELNVNALLLGDSALYLCASSLADRNTGELFFGEGSRLTVL.

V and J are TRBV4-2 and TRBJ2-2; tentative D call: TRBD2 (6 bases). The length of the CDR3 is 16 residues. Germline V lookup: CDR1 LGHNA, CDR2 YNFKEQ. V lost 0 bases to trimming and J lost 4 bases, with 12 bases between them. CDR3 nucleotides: TGTGCCAGCAGCCAAGATGACCAGGGACTCACCGGGGAGCTGTTTTTT. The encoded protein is CASSQDDQGLTGELFF.

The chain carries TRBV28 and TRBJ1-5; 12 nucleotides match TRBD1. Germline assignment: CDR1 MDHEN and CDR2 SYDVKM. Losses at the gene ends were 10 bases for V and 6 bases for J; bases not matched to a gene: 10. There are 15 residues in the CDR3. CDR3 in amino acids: CAISGTGGIGQPQHF. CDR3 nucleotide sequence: TGTGCCATCTCCGGGACAGGGGGCATCGGTCAGCCCCAGCATTTT.

CDR3 amino acids: CASSLEGQGNNEQFF. As DNA, the CDR3 is TGCGCCAGCAGCTTGGAGGGACAGGGGAACAATGAGCAGTTCTTC. The V gene is TRBV5-1, the J gene TRBJ2-1, with 10 bases identical to TRBD1. J was trimmed by 5 bases and V by 0 bases; bases with no gene match: 2. Germline-derived CDR1 and CDR2 are SGHRS and YFSETQ. This CDR3 is built from 15 residues. Full variable domain (missing parts from reference TRBV5-1 and TRBJ2-1): KAGVTQTPRYLIKTRGQQVTLSCSPISGHRSVSWYQQTPGQGLQFLFEYFSETQRNKGNFPGRFSGRQFSNSRSEMNVSTLELGDSALYLCASSLEGQGNNEQFFGPGTRLTVL.

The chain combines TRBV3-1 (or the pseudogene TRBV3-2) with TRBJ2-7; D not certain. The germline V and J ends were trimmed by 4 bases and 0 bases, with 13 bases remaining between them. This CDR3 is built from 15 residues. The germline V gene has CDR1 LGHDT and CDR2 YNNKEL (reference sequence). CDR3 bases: TGTGCCAGCAGCCCGCTGAGAGGAAACTCCTACGAGCAGTACTTC. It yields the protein CASSPLRGNSYEQYF.

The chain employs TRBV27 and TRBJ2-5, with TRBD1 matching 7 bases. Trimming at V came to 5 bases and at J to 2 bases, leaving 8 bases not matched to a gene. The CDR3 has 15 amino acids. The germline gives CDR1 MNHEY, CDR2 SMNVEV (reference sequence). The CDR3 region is CASSPIQGRQETQYF. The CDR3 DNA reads TGTGCCAGCAGTCCGATACAGGGGCGACAAGAGACCCAGTACTTC.

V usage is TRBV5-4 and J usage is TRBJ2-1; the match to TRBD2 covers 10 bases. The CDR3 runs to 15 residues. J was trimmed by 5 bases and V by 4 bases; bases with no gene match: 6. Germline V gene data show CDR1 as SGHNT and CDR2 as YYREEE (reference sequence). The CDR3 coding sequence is TGTGCCAGCAGCACCAAAGCGGGGGGGGACAATGAGCAGTTCTTC. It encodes CASSTKAGGDNEQFF.

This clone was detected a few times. The CDR3 loop reads CASRNRAFSSYEQYF. The CDR3 DNA sequence: TGTGCCAGCAGAAACAGGGCTTTCTCCTCCTACGAGCAGTACTTC. The rearrangement links TRBV2 to TRBJ2-7, with TRBD1 as a possible D gene (6 bases). CDR3 size: 15 residues. V lost 6 bases, J lost 0 bases, and 15 bases lay in between. Germline V gene sequence: CDR1 SNHLY, CDR2 FYNNEI.

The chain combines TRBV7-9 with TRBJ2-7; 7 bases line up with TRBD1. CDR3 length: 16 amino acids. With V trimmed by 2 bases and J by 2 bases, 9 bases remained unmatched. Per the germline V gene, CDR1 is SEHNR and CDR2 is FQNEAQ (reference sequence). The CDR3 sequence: CASSLTSNRGPYEQYF. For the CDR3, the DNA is TGTGCCAGCAGCTTAACATCGAACAGGGGCCCCTACGAGCAGTACTTC.

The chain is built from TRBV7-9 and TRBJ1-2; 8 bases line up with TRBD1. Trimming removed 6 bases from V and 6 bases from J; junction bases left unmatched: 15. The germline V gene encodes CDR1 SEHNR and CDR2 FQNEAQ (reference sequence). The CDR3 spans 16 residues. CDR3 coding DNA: TGTGCCAGCAGACGCCCCGATACAGGGGGACATAATGGCTACACCTTC. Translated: CASRRPDTGGHNGYTF.

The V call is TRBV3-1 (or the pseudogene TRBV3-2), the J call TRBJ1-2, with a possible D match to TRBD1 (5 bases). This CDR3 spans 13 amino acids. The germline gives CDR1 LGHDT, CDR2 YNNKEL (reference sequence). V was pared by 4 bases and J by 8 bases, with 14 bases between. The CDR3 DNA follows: TGTGCCAGCAGCCGCCAGGGTGGAAAGGGCTACACCTTC. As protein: CASSRQGGKGYTF.

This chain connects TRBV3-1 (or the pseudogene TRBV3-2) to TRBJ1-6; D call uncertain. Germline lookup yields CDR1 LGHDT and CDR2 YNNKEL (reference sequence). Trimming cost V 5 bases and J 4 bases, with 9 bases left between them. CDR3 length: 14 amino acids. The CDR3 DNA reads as TGTGCCAGCAGCGAGGGCGGGTATAATTCACCCCTCCACTTT. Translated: CASSEGGYNSPLHF.

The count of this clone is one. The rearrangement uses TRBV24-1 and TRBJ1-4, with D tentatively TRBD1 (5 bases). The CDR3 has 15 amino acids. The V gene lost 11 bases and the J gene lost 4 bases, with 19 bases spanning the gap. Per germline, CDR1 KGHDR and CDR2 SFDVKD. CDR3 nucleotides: TGTGCCATAGAACAGGATCCCCCCCATAATGAAAAACTGTTTTTT. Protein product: CAIEQDPPHNEKLFF.